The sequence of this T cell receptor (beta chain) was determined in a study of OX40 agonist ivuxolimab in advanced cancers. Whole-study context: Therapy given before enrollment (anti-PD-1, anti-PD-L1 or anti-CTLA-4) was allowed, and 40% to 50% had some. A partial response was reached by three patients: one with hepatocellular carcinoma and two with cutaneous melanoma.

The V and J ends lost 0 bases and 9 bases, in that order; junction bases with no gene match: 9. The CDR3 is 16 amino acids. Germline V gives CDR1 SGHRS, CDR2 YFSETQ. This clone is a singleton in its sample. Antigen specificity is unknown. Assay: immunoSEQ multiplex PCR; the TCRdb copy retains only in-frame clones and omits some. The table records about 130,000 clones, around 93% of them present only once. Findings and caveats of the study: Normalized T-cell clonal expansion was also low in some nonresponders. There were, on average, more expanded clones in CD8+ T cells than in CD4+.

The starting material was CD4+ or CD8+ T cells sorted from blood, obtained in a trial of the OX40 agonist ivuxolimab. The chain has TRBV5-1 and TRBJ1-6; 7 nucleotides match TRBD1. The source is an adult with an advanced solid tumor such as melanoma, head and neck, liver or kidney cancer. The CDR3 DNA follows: TGCGCCAGCAGCTTGGCCCAGTCAGGGGGTAGTTCACCCCTCCACTTT. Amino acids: CASSLAQSGGSSPLHF.